This TCR beta chain comes out of a study of cytotoxic CD8 clonotypes in ibrutinib-treated CLL. Germline CDR1 LNHDA, CDR2 SQIVND (reference sequence). With 4 bases removed from V and 5 bases from J, the gap between germline ends came to 18 bases. The CDR3 spans 16 residues. Depths of 1 in 200,000 to 1 in 1 million T cells were the sequencing target. The assay was immunoSEQ multiplex PCR, and TCRdb's table has in-frame clones only and misses some. The table includes approximately 40,000 clones, less than 85% detected once. The starting material was PBMCs, obtained at disease progression, from a patient treated with ibrutinib. V is TRBV19 and J is TRBJ1-5; D is unclear. This clonotype was obtained from a human donor with chronic lymphocytic leukemia. The CDR3 DNA follows: TGTGCCAGTAGTAAAGTAGTCGGAGGGTGGGATCAGCCCCAGCATTTT. Its protein is CASSKVVGGWDQPQHF.